One T cell receptor beta chain is described in this entry. The sample originates from a study of blood T cell repertoires in COVID-19. For the study at large: Donors in the United States, Italy and Spain gave samples during acute or convalescent COVID-19.

Germline V CDR1 and CDR2: GTSNPN, SVGIG (reference sequence). CDR3 length: 15 amino acids. V was shortened by 1 base and J by 0 bases, with 12 bases between the two germline ends. Participant reports of clinical history set cohort assignment. Measured with immunoSEQ multiplex PCR; TCRdb has only the in-frame clones, and not every one. The table records about 320,000 clones, roughly nine tenths of them present only once. The rearrangement uses TRBV30 and TRBJ1-1; no clear D. The sequence derives from a woman aged 25 to 39 who had been exposed to COVID-19. Input material: PBMCs or T cells enriched from blood (not recorded which). CDR3 residues: CAWSEAPGMNTEAFF. DNA for the CDR3: TGTGCCTGGAGTGAGGCTCCGGGAATGAACACTGAAGCTTTCTTT.